Below, 14 T cell receptor beta chains from the same sample are listed, as sequenced in a study of cytomegalovirus exposure and HLA in healthy donors. TCRdb's copy holds only in-frame clones and misses some; the assay was immunoSEQ multiplex PCR. Among hundreds of thousands of clones listed, approximately 90% were seen once. The sample was PBMCs. These receptors came from a woman in her late teens or twenties in good health and CMV-seronegative.

The chain joins TRBV2 to TRBJ2-7; 10 bases fit TRBD1. CDR1 SNHLY and CDR2 FYNNEI come from the germline V gene. The length of the CDR3 is 18 residues. V was pared by 8 bases and J by 4 bases, with 20 bases of the junction left unmatched. The CDR3: CASGFGQGDGNSEYEQYF. CDR3 bases: TGTGCCAGCGGTTTCGGACAGGGGGATGGGAATAGCGAGTACGAGCAGTACTTC.

J is TRBJ2-3 and V is TRBV7-8; 7 bases are a match to TRBD2. Per the germline V gene, CDR1 is SGHVS and CDR2 is FQNEAQ. CDR3 size: 15 residues. V was pared by 0 bases and J by 2 bases, with 2 bases of the junction left unmatched. This CDR3 reads CASSLAGGITDTQYF. CDR3 nucleotide sequence: TGTGCCAGCAGCTTAGCGGGGGGGATCACAGATACGCAGTATTTT. Full variable domain (rest looked up from reference TRBV7-8 and TRBJ2-3): GAGVSQSPRYKVAKRGQDVALRCDPISGHVSLFWYQQALGQGPEFLTYFQNEAQLDKSGLPSDRFFAERPEGSVSTLKIQRTQQEDSAVYLCASSLAGGITDTQYFGPGTRLTVL.

The chain couples TRBV5-5 to TRBJ1-5; D not resolved. V was cut by 3 bases and J by 3 bases, with 10 bases left in between. CDR1 and CDR2 from the germline V gene are SGHKS and YYEKEE (reference sequence). The CDR3 sequence is 14 residues long. This chain's CDR3 is CASSSQEYNQPQHF. DNA of the CDR3: TGTGCCAGCAGCTCCCAAGAGTACAATCAGCCCCAGCATTTT.

This clone was seen only a few times. V and J are TRBV7-3 and TRBJ1-2; TRBD1 might be the D (5 bases). Germline CDR1 reads SGHTA; CDR2 reads FQGTGA. The CDR3 loop spans 15 amino acids. With 5 bases removed from V and 7 bases from J, the gap between germline ends came to 20 bases. The CDR3 DNA reads TGTGCCAGCAGCAGAAGGCCGGGGGATAGAGGTGGCTACACCTTC. Amino acids: CASSRRPGDRGGYTF.

The table lists this clone with a count of one. CDR3 loop: CASSGGGTVHQPQHF. The CDR3 DNA sequence: TGTGCCAGCAGTGGAGGGGGGACAGTACATCAGCCCCAGCATTTT. J is TRBJ1-5 and V is TRBV6-1; 7 bases match TRBD1. With 4 bases clipped from V and 5 bases from J, the junction kept 8 bases outside the gene matches. There are 15 residues in the CDR3. Germline loops: CDR1 MNHNS, CDR2 SASEGT.

The V and J genes are TRBV19 and TRBJ1-2, with D unclear. This CDR3 is 14 amino acids long. CDR1 is LNHDA and CDR2 is SQIVND in the germline V gene (reference sequence). V dropped 5 bases and J dropped 5 bases, with 15 bases sitting between them. The CDR3 loop is CASSQLEGGYGYTF. CDR3 nucleotide sequence: TGTGCCAGTAGTCAACTGGAAGGAGGGTATGGCTACACCTTC.

The V gene is TRBV5-8, the J gene TRBJ2-1, with D possibly being TRBD2 (6 bases). Trimming pared 4 bases from V and 5 bases from J, leaving 16 bases between. The germline V gene has CDR1 SGHTS and CDR2 YDEGEE. CDR3 length: 15 amino acids. The CDR3 region is CASSLGLIENNEQFF. The CDR3, as DNA: TGTGCCAGCAGCCTGGGACTCATTGAAAACAATGAGCAGTTCTTC.

The chain recombines TRBV10-1 with TRBJ2-5; D not resolved. Germline loops: CDR1 WNHNN, CDR2 SYGVQD (reference sequence). This CDR3 comprises 14 residues. Trimming shortened V by 2 bases and J by 1 base, and 8 bases separated the two germline ends. CDR3 in DNA: TGCGCCAGCAGTGAGCCCCGGTCCCAAGAGACCCAGTACTTC. This codes for CASSEPRSQETQYF.

The chain carries TRBV30 and TRBJ1-1; D is perhaps TRBD1 (6 bases). CDR1 and CDR2 from the germline V gene are GTSNPN and SVGIG (reference sequence). Trimming removed 8 bases at V and 6 bases at J, with 13 bases between. This CDR3 contains 11 residues. The CDR3 DNA follows: TGTGCCGGGGCCGGGACATCTGAAGCTTTCTTT. Protein: CAGAGTSEAFF. Drawing the rest from reference TRBV30 and TRBJ1-1, the complete variable domain is SQTIHQWPATLVQPVGSPLSLECTVEGTSNPNLYWYRQAAGRGLQLLFYSVGIGQISSEVPQNLSASRPQDRQFILSSKKLLLSDSGFYLCAGAGTSEAFFGQGTRLTVV.

V and J are TRBV7-9 and TRBJ1-3; TRBD1 is a possible D gene (5 bases). Trimming shortened V by 5 bases and J by 6 bases, and 17 bases separated the two germline ends. Looked up from germline, CDR1 is SEHNR and CDR2 is FQNEAQ (reference sequence). The CDR3 covers 15 residues. The CDR3 spells CASSPPSGLENTIYF. CDR3 in DNA: TGTGCCAGCAGCCCACCGTCGGGACTAGAAAACACCATATATTTT.

V is TRBV27 and J is TRBJ1-4; 8 bases agree with TRBD1. Germline V gene sequence: CDR1 MNHEY, CDR2 SMNVEV (reference sequence). The CDR3 contains 16 residues. Trimming cost V 5 bases and J 0 bases; bases outside gene matches: 5. The CDR3 loop reads CASSLGQGTTNEKLFF. The CDR3 DNA reads TGTGCCAGCAGTCTCGGACAGGGTACAACTAATGAAAAACTGTTTTTT.

The table lists this clone with a count of one. The rearrangement uses TRBV9 and TRBJ2-7; TRBD2 matches 10 bases. J lost 3 bases, V lost 3 bases, and 3 bases had no gene match. Per germline, CDR1 SGDLS and CDR2 YYNGEE. The CDR3 is 14 amino acids. CDR3 DNA sequence: TGTGCCAGCAGCGGAGCGGGGGGGATCTACGAGCAGTACTTC. It codes for CASSGAGGIYEQYF.

The chain recombines TRBV5-1 with TRBJ2-7; tentatively, D is TRBD1 (6 bases). V lost 0 bases, J lost 2 bases, and 12 bases lay in between. The CDR3 has 15 amino acids. CDR1 and CDR2 (germline): SGHRS, YFSETQ. CDR3 region: CASSLEGGPTYEQYF. As DNA, the CDR3 is TGCGCCAGCAGCTTGGAAGGGGGTCCCACCTACGAGCAGTACTTC.

The chain combines TRBV27 with TRBJ1-1; no clear D. V dropped 4 bases and J dropped 1 base, with 7 bases sitting between them. This CDR3 is 13 amino acids long. CDR1 and CDR2 from the germline V gene are MNHEY and SMNVEV (reference sequence). The CDR3 is CASSYQQNTEAFF. Written as DNA, the CDR3 is TGTGCCAGCAGTTATCAACAGAACACTGAAGCTTTCTTT.